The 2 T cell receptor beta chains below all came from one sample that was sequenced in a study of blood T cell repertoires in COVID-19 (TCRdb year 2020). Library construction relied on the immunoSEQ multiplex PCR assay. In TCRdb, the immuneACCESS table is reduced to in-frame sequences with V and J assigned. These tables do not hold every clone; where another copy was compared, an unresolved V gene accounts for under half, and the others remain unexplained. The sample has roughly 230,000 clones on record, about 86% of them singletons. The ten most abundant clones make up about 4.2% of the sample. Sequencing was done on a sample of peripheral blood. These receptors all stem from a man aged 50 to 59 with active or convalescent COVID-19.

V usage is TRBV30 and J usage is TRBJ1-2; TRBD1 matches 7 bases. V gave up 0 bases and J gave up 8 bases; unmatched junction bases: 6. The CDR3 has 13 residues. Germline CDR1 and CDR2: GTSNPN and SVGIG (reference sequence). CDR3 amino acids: CAWSVGTAFGYTF. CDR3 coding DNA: TGTGCCTGGAGTGTCGGGACAGCCTTCGGCTACACCTTC.

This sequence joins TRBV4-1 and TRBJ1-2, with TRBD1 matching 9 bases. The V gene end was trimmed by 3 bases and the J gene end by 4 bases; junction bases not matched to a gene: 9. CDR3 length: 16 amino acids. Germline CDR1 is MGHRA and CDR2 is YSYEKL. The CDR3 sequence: CASSQEGTGLAYGYTF. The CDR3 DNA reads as TGCGCCAGCAGCCAGGAAGGGACAGGGCTTGCCTATGGCTACACCTTC.